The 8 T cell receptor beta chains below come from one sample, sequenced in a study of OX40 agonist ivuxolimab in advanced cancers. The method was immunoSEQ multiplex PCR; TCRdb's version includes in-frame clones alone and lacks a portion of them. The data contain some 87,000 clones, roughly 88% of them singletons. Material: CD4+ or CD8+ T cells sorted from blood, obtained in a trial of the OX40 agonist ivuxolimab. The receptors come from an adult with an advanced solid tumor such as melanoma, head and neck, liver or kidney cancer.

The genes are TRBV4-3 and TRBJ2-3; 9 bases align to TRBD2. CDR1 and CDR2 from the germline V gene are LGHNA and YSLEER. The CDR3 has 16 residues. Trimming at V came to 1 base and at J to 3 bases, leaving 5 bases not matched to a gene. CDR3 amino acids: CASSQGWLAGTDTQYF. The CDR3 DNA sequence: TGCGCCAGCAGCCAAGGATGGCTAGCGGGGACAGATACGCAGTATTTT.

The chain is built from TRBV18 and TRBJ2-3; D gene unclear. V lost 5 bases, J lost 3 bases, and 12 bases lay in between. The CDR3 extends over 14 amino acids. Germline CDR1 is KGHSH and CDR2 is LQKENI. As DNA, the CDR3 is TGTGCCAGCTCAAAACAAATAGAGACAGATACGCAGTATTTT. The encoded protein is CASSKQIETDTQYF.

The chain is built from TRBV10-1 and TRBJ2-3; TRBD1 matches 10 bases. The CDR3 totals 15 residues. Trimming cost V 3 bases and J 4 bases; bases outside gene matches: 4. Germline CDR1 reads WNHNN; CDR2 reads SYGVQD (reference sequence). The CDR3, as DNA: TGCGCCAGCAGTGACCCGACAGGGGGCTCAGATACGCAGTATTTT. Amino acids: CASSDPTGGSDTQYF.

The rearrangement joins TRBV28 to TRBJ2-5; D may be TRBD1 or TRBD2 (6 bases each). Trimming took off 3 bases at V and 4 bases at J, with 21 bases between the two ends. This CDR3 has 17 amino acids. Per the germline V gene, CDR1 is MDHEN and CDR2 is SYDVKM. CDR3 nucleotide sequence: TGTGCCAGCAGTTTTGGTGCGGGACAAGTGGCGAGAGAGACCCAGTACTTC. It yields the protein CASSFGAGQVARETQYF.

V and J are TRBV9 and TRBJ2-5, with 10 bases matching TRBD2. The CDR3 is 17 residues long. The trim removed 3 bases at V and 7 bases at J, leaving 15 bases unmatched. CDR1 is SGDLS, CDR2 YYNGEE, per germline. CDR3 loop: CASSADGRLAGVGTQYF. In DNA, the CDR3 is TGTGCCAGCAGCGCGGACGGGCGGCTAGCGGGAGTAGGGACCCAGTACTTC.

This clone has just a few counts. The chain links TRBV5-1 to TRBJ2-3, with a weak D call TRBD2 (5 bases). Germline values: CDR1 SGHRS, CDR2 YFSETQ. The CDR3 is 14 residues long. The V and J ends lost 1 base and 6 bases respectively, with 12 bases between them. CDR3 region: CASSLLTSSDTQYF. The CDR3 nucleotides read TGCGCCAGCAGCTTGCTTACTAGTTCGGATACGCAGTATTTT.

In DNA, the CDR3 is TGTGCCAGCAGTCCCGGGGCGGCAGGGAGCAATCAGCCCCAGCATTTT. Amino acids: CASSPGAAGSNQPQHF. J is TRBJ1-5 and V is TRBV7-8, with a possible D match to TRBD1 (5 bases). The germline CDR1 and CDR2 sequences are SGHVS and FQNEAQ. The CDR3 is made up of 16 amino acids. The V and J ends lost 6 bases and 1 base respectively, with 16 bases between them.

CDR3 residues: CASSFAGGWNQPQHF. CDR3 coding DNA: TGCGCCAGCAGCTTCGCGGGCGGTTGGAATCAGCCCCAGCATTTT. The genes are TRBV5-1 and TRBJ1-5; D gene ambiguous. Trimming shortened V by 2 bases and J by 4 bases, and 13 bases separated the two germline ends. This CDR3 contains 15 residues. The germline gives CDR1 SGHRS, CDR2 YFSETQ.